This paragraph reports one T cell receptor beta chain. The data belong to a study of OX40 agonist ivuxolimab in advanced cancers. Using immunoSEQ multiplex PCR, the repertoire was profiled, and TCRdb retains in-frame clones only, with some absent. The sample includes 60,000 to 100,000 clones, about 90% of them seen just once. Deletions cut 2 bases from V and 0 bases from J, with 11 bases between. Germline CDR1 reads SQVTM; CDR2 reads ANQGSEA. This CDR3 is built from 15 residues. Sequencing used CD4+ or CD8+ T cells sorted from blood, obtained in a trial of the OX40 agonist ivuxolimab. V is TRBV29-1 and J is TRBJ2-1; perhaps TRBD1 as D (5 bases). The TCR originated in an adult with an advanced solid tumor such as melanoma, head and neck, liver or kidney cancer. CDR3 in amino acids: CSVEQGDGSYNEQFF. CDR3 sequence (DNA): TGCAGCGTTGAACAGGGCGATGGCTCCTACAATGAGCAGTTCTTC.